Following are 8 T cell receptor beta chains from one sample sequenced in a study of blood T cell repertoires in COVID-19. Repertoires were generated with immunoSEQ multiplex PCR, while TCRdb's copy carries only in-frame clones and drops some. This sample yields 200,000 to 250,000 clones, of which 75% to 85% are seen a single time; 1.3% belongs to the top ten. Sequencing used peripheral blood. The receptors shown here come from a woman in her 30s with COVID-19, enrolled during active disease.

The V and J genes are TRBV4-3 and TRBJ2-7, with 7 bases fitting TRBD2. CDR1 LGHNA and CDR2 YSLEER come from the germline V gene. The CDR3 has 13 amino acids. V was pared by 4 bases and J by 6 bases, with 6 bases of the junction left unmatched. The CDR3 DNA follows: TGCGCCAGCAGCCTCGGGGGGTTAGGCGAGCAGTACTTC. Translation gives CASSLGGLGEQYF.

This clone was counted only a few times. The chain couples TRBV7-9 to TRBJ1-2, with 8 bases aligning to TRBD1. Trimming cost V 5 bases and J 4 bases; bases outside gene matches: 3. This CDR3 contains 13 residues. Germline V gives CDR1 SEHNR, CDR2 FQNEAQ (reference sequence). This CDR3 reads CASSPGQVYGYTF. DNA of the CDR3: TGTGCCAGCAGCCCGGGACAGGTCTATGGCTACACCTTC.

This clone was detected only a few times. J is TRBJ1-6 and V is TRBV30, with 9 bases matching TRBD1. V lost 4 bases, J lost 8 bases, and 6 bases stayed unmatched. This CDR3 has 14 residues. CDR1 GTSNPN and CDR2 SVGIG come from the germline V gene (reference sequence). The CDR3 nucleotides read TGTGCCTGGACCCCCGACAGGGGGGATTCACCCCTCCACTTT. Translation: CAWTPDRGDSPLHF.

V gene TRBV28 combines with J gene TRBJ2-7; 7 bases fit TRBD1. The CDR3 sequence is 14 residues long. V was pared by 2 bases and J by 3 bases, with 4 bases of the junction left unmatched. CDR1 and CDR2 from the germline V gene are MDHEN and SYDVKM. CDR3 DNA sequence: TGTGCCAGCAGTTTAGTAGGACAGGTCTACGAGCAGTACTTC. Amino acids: CASSLVGQVYEQYF.

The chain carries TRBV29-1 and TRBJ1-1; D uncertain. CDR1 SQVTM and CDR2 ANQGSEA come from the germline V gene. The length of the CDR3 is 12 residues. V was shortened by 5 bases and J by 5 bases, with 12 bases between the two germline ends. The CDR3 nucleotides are TGCAGCGTTACTGGAGGTGGAACTGAAGCTTTCTTT. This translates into CSVTGGGTEAFF.

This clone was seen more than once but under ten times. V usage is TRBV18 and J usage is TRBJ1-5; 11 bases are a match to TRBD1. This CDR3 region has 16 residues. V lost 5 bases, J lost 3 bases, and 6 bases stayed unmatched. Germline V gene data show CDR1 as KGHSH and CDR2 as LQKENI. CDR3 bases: TGTGCCAGCTCAGGGACAGGGGGAGAAAACAATCAGCCCCAGCATTTT. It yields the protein CASSGTGGENNQPQHF.

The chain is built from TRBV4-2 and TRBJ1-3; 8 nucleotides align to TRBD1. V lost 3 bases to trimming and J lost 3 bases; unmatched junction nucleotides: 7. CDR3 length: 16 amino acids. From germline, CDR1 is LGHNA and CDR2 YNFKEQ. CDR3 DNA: TGTGCCAGCAGCCAGCTAGGACAGGGTGGTGGAAACACCATATATTTT. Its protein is CASSQLGQGGGNTIYF.

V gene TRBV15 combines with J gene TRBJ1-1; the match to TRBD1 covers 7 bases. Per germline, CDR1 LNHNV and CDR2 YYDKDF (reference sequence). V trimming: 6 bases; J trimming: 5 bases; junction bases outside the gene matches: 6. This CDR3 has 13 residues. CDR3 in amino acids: CATSRTGATEAFF. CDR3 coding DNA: TGTGCCACCAGTCGCACAGGGGCGACTGAAGCTTTCTTT.